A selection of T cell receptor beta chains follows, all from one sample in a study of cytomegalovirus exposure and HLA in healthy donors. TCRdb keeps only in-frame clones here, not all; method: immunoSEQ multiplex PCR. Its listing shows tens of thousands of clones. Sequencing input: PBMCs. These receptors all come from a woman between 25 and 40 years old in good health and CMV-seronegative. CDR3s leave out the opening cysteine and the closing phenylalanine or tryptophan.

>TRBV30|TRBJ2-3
AWASGRELDTQY
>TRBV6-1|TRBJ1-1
ASSYRGDTEAF
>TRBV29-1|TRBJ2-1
SVVLLSASSYNEQF
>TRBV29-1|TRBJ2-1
SVDTSVSSYNEQF
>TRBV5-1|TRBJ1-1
ASSPGQPHTEAF
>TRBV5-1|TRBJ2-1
ASTLTSGRAFEQF
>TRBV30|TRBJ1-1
AWKRDRDTEAF
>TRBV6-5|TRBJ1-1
ASSYSYLTGVYEAF
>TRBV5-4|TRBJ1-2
ASSLEQDLPLGYT
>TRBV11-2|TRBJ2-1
ASSLVGVYNEQF
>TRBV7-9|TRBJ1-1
ASSLTESTARGEAF
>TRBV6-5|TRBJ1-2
ASSSSTATNYGYT
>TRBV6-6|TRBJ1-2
ASSYSWGARYGYT
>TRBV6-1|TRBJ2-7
ASREGVGYSGYEQY
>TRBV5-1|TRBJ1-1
ASSESQGINTEAF
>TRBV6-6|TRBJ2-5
ASSFSRTGETQY
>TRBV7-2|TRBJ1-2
ASTKLQTGYGYT
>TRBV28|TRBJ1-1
ASSYRGITEAF
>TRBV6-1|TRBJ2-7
ASSRQGVSYEQY
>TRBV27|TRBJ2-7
ASSSISGSSYEQY
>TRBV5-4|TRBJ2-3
ASSLAASGRDTQY
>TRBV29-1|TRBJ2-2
SVRVDGRVTGELF
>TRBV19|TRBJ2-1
ASSPSGGKDEQF
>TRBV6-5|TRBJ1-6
ASRLGQGGNSPLH
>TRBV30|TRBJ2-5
ASTDRDQETQY
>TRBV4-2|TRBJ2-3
ASSQEESTAGDTQY
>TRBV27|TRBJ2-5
ASSRIPQETQY
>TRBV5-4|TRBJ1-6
ASSLGDRGNSPLH
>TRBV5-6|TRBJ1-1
ASSFLGGNTEAF
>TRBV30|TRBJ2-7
AWTSQGAYYEQY
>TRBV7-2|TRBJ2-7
ASSRTGIEQY
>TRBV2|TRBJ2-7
ASKGGKGAGDEQY
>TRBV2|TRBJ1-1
ASSPLTAMNTEAF
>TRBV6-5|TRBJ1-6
ASSYSTGRDSPLH
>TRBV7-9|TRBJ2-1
ASSPAVGEQF
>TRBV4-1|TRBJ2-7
ASSPQGSHEQY
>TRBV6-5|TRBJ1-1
ASSSTGGRTEAF
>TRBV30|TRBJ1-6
ALHDRQGSYNSPLH
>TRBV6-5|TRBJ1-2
ASSYSRTGHDYGYT
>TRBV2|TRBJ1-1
ASTWTGNTEAF
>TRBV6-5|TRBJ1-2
ASSRVSGVDGYT
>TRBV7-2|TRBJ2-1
ASSLGGTRGEQF
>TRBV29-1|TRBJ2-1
SVEAGSDNEQF
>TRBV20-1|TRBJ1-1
SVRRNTEAF
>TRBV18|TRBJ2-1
ASSPATSAVYNEQF
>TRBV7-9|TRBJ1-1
ASSHMNTEAF